This T cell receptor (beta chain) was found in a study of T cells after yellow fever vaccination. Study outcomes and limitations: In post-booster samples, most primary-vaccination clones reappeared (roughly 96% CD4, about 90% CD8).

MiXCR was run by TCRdb on the 5' RACE reads, yielding one entry per CDR3 protein. The sample consists of roughly 500,000 distinct CDR3 sequences, about 19% of them appearing once. Note on this clonotype: The antigen is undetermined.

Sequencing was performed on PBMCs, taken 15 days after the yellow fever booster vaccination. The sequence was obtained from a man between 25 and 39 years old who received the YFV17D yellow fever vaccine.

CDR3 protein: CATQVGHEDGYTF. CDR3 nucleotides: TGTGCCACCCAGGTGGGGCATGAGGATGGCTACACCTTC. This chain links TRBV12-3 or TRBV12-4 with TRBJ1-2, with D possibly TRBD1 on 5 matching bases. V lost 10 bases, J lost 6 bases, and 18 bases lay in between. The CDR3 is made up of 13 amino acids.